This T cell receptor beta chain was obtained from a study of blood T cell repertoires in COVID-19. In the original workflow: Counts of nucleated cells, estimated from reference gene primer amplification, were obtained. TCRdb keeps only in-frame clones here, not all; method: immunoSEQ multiplex PCR. V, J and clone size are those of that table, while D and trimming were read from the DNA. The sample holds about 260,000 clones, more than 75% seen once. Seattle patients were enrolled while actively infected and followed longitudinally. CDR1 SGDLS and CDR2 YYNGEE come from the germline V gene. CDR3 size: 15 residues. V lost 0 bases to trimming and J lost 0 bases, with 7 bases between them.

This TCR was sampled from a woman aged 60-75 years with COVID-19, enrolled during active disease. The sequenced material came from peripheral blood. The rearrangement links TRBV9 to TRBJ1-5, with no clear D. The CDR3 coding sequence is TGTGCCAGCAGCGTAGGAGATTATAGCAATCAGCCCCAGCATTTT. Amino acid sequence: CASSVGDYSNQPQHF. The full variable domain, its missing parts supplied by reference TRBV9 and TRBJ1-5, is DSGVTQTPKHLITATGQRVTLRCSPRSGDLSVYWYQQSLDQGLQFLIQYYNGEERAKGNILERFSAQQFPDLHSELNLSSLELGDSALYFCASSVGDYSNQPQHFGDGTRLSIL.